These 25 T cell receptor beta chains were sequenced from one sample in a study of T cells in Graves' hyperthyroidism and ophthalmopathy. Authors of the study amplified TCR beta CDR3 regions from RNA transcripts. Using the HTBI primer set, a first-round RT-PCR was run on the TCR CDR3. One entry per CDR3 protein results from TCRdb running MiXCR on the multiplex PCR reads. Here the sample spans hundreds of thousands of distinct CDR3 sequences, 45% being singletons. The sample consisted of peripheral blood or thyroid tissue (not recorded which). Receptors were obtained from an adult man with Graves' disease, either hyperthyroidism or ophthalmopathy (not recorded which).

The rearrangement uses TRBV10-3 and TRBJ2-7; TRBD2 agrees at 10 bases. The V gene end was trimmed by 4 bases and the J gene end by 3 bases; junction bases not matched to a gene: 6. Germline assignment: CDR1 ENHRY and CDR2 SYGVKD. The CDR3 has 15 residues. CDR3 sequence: CAISAIAGGNYEQYF. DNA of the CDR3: TGTGCCATCAGTGCCATAGCGGGAGGAAACTACGAGCAGTACTTC.

The chain's CDR3 is CASSLGQLKQHF. The CDR3 DNA follows: TGTGCCAGCAGTTTGGGACAGCTGAAACAGCATTTT. The chain carries TRBV7-2 and TRBJ1-5, with 7 bases matching TRBD1. Germline V lookup: CDR1 SGHTA, CDR2 FQGNSA. V trimming: 6 bases; J trimming: 13 bases; junction bases outside the gene matches: 9. This CDR3 region has 12 residues.

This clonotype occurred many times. The CDR3 loop reads CASSPSGANVLTF. CDR3 coding DNA: TGTGCTAGCAGCCCTTCTGGGGCCAACGTCCTGACTTTC. J is TRBJ2-6 and V is TRBV19; D is ambiguous. The germline V gene encodes CDR1 LNHDA and CDR2 SQIVND (reference sequence). The CDR3 is 13 amino acids.

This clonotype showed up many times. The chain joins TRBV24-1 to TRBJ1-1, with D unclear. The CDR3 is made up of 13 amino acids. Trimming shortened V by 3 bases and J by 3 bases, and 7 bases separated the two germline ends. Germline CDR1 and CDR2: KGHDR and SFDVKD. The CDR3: CATSDRRDTEAFF. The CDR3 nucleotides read TGTGCCACCAGTGATAGAAGGGACACTGAAGCTTTCTTT.

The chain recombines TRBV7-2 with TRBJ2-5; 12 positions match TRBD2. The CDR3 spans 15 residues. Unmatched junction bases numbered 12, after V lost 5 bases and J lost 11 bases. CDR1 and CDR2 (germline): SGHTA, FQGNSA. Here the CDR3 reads CASSQGLAGTDTQYF. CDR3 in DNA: TGTGCCAGCAGCCAAGGACTAGCGGGAACAGATACGCAGTACTTC.

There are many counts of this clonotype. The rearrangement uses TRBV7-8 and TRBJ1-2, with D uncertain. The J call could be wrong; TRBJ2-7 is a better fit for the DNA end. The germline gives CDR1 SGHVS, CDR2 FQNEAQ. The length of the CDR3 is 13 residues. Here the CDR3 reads CASSLAGLQRQYF. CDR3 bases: TGTGCCAGCAGCTTAGCGGGCCTCCAACGGCAGTACTTC.

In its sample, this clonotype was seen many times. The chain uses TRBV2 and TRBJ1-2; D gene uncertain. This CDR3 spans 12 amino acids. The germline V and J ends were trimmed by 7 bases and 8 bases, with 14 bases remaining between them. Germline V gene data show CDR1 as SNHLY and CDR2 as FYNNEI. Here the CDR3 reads CASTQGRSGYTF. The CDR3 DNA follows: TGTGCCAGCACTCAAGGGAGGTCGGGCTACACCTTC.

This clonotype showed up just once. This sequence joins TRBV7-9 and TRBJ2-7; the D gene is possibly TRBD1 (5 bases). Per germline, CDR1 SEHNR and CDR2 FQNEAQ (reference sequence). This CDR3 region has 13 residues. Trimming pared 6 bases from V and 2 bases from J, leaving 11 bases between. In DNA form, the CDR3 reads TGTGCCAGCAGTGACAGTGACACCTACGAGCAGTACTTC. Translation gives CASSDSDTYEQYF.

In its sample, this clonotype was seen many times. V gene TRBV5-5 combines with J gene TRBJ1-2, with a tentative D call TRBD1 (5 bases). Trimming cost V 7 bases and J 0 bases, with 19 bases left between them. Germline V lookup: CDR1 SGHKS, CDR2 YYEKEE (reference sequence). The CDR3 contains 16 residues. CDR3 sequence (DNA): TGTGCCAGCTCCCCTGGGGGAGTGGCGGCTAACTATGGCTACACCTTC. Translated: CASSPGGVAANYGYTF.

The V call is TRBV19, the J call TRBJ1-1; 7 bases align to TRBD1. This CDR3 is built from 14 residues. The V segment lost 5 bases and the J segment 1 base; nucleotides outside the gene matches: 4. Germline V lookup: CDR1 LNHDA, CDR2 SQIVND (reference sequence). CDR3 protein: CASSFGQENTEAFF. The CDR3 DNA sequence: TGTGCCAGTAGTTTCGGACAGGAGAACACTGAAGCTTTCTTT.

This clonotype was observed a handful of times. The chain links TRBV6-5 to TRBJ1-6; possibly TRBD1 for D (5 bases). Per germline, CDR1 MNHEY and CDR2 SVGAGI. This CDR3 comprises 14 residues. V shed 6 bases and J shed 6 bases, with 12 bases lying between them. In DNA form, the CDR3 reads TGTGCCAGCAGGACGGGACGTCTTAATTCACCCCTCCACTTT. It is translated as CASRTGRLNSPLHF.

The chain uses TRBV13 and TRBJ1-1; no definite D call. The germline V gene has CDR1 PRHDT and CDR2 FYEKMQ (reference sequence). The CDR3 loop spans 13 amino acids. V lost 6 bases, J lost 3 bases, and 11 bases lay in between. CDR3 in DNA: TGTGCCAGCAGAGGTGGCCCTCACACTGAAGCTTTCTTT. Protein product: CASRGGPHTEAFF.

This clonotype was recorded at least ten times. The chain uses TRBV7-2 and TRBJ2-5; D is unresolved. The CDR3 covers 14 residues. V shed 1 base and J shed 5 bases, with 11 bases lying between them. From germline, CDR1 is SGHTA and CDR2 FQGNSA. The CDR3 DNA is TGTGCCAGCAGCTTAGGGTCGGGTCAGGAGACCCAGTACTTC. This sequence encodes CASSLGSGQETQYF.

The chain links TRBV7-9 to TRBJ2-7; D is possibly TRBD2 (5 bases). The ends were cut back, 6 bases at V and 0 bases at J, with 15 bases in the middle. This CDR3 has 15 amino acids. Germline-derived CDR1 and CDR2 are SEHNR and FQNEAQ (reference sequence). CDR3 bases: TGTGCCAGCAGTTACTCAACGGGGAGCTCCTACGAGCAGTACTTC. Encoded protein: CASSYSTGSSYEQYF.

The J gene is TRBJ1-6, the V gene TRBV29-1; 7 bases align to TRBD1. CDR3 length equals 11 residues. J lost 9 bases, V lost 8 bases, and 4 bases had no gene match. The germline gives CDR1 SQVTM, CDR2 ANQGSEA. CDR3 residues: CSSTGISPLHF. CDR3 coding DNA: TGCAGCTCGACAGGGATTTCACCCCTCCACTTT. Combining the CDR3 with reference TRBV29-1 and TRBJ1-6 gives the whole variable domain SAVISQKPSRDICQRGTSLTIQCQVDSQVTMMFWYRQQPGQSLTLIATANQGSEATYESGFVIDKFPISRPNLTFSTLTVSNMSPEDSSIYLCSSTGISPLHFGNGTRLTVT.

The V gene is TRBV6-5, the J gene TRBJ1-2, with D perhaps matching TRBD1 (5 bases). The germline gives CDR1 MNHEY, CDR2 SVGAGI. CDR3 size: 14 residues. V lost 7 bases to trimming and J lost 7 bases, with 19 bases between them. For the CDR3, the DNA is TGTGCCAGCACCGACTCCCCAGGGTTGGCTGGCTACACCTTC. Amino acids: CASTDSPGLAGYTF.

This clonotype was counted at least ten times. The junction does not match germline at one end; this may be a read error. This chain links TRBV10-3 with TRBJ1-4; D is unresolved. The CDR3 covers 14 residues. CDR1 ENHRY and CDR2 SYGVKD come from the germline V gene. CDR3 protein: CAISESAEPSGVTF. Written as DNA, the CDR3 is TGTGCCATCAGTGAGTCGGCAGAGCCGAGTGGTGTGACTTTT.

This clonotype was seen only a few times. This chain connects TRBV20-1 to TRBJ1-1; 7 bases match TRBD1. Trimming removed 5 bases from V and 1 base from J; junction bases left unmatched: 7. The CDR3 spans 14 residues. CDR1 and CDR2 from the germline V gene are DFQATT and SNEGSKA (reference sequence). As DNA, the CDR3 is TGCAGTGCTCCCCGGACAGGAAAGAACACTGAAGCTTTCTTT. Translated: CSAPRTGKNTEAFF.

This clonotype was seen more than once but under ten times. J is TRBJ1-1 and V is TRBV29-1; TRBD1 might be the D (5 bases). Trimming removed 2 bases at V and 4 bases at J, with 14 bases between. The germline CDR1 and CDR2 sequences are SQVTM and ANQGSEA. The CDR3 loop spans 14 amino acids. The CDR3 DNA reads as TGCAGCGTTGAAAGTTATAGGGGAAGCACTGAAGCTTTCTTT. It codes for CSVESYRGSTEAFF.

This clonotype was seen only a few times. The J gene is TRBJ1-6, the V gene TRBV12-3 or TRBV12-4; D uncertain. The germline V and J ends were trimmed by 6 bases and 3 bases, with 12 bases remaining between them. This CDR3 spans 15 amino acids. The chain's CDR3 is CASSQVRGYNSPLHF. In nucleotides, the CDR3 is TGTGCCAGCAGCCAAGTCCGGGGCTATAATTCACCCCTCCACTTT.

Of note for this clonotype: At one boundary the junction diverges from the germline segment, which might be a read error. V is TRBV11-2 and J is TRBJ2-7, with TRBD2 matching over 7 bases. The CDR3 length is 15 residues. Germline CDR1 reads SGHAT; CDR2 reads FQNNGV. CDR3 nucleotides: TGTACCAGCAGCTTGGTAGCGGGCCCCTCCTACGAGCAGTACTTC. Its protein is CTSSLVAGPSYEQYF.

CDR3 nucleotides: TGTGCCAGCAAAGCGGACAGGAATTCACCCCTCCACTTT. Its translation is CASKADRNSPLHF. The rearrangement joins TRBV2 to TRBJ1-6, with 7 bases matching TRBD1. Trimming took 7 bases from V and 7 from J; bases not matched to a gene: 4. This CDR3 is built from 13 residues. The germline V gene encodes CDR1 SNHLY and CDR2 FYNNEI.

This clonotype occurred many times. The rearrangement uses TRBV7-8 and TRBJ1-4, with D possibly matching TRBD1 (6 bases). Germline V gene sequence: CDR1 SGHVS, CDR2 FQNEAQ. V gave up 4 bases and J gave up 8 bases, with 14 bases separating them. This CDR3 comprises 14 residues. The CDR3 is CASSSSWGGEKLFF. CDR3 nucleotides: TGTGCCAGCAGCTCAAGTTGGGGGGGCGAAAAACTGTTTTTT.

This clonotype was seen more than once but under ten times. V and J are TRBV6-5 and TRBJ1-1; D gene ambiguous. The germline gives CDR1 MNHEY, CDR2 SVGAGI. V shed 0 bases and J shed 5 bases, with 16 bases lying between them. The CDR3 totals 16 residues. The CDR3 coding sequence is TGTGCCAGCAGTTACTCGTCCGGGCGCGGGAGAACTGAAGCTTTCTTT. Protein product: CASSYSSGRGRTEAFF.

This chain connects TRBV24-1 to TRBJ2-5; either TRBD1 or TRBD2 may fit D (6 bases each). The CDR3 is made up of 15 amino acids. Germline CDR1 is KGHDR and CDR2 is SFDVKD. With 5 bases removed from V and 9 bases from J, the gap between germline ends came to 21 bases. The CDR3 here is CATSAARGPSQPQYF. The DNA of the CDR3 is TGTGCCACCAGTGCCGCCCGGGGGCCAAGTCAGCCCCAGTACTTC.